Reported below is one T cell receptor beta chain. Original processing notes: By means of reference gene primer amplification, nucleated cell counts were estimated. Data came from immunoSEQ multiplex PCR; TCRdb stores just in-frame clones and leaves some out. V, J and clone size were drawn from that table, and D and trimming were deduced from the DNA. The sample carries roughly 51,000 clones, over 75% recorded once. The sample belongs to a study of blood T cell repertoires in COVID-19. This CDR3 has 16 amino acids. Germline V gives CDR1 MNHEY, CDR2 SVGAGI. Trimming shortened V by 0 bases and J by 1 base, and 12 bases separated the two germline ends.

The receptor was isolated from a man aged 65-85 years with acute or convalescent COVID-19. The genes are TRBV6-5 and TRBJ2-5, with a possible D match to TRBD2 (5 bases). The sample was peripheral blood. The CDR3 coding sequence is TGTGCCAGCAGTTACTCCCGAGGACTCCCCCAAGAGACCCAGTACTTC. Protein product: CASSYSRGLPQETQYF.